The following is a TCR beta chain sequence with its context. The repertoire was sequenced with immunoSEQ multiplex PCR; TCRdb's copy has only in-frame clones and lacks some. The table has about 120,000 clones, approximately 90% seen once. This specimen belongs to a study of T cell clones after liver transplantation. Germline lookup yields CDR1 SGHRS and CDR2 YFSETQ. Germline trimming cut 2 bases from V and 1 base from J; bases unmatched to any gene: 5. There are 15 residues in the CDR3. V usage is TRBV5-1 and J usage is TRBJ1-1; TRBD1 matches 7 bases. The specimen comprised CD4+ T cells from blood, sampled 12 months after liver transplant. The sequence was obtained from a human patient who received a liver transplant. The T cells may partly be graft donor cells. The chain's CDR3 is CASSFRRQGNTEAFF. In nucleotides, the CDR3 is TGCGCCAGCAGCTTCAGAAGACAGGGGAACACTGAAGCTTTCTTT.